The T cell receptor (beta chain) under discussion was sequenced for a study of blood T cell repertoires in COVID-19 (dated by TCRdb to about 2020). In terms of the full investigation: The collaborator samples originated in the United States, Italy and Spain and spanned the acute and convalescent phases of COVID-19. The material from the prospective study consisted of cDNA or gDNA derived from T cells, B-cell-depleted T cells, or PBMCs. Subjects who had been exposed to COVID-19, were actively infected with it, or had recovered from it provided the deeply sampled blood TCRbeta repertoires that made up the dataset. The repertoires were released in a freely available public database meant as a resource for research on the immune response to SARS-CoV-2. The samples were drawn from two sources: the first 160 participants of the ongoing ImmuneRACE study, and 1,000 to 1,500 subjects contributed by 6 global collaborators. Nearly every sample came with metadata listing a de-identified subject ID, COVID-19 status, age in years and sex. Where HLA class I and class II types were available, the types were taken from metadata supplied by the sample provider, not from assay-based typing. Results and caveats for the whole study, not just this receptor: Clinical and demographic metadata were provided uncurated, with the amount varying by source and participant.

CDR1 and CDR2, per the germline V gene, are MNHEY and SVGEGT. The CDR3 numbers 14 residues from cysteine through phenylalanine. Here the CDR3 DNA is all that survives: 42 bases in frame from base 1. A distance of 13 bases separates the germline ends of V and J, which lose 2 bases and 6 bases respectively. The collaborating institutions used their own protocols to collect whole blood in K2EDTA tubes. For TCRbeta analysis, collaborators shipped samples as frozen whole blood, isolated PBMCs, or DNA extracted from either of those sample types. Remarks on this clone: Which antigen it targets is not known. Base-call qualities are not available, and no considerably larger clone is one nucleotide away.

The immunoSEQ Assay, a bias-controlled multiplex PCR, was used to amplify TCRbeta CDR3 regions from genomic DNA. Processing in the source paper ran as follows. Nucleated cell counts per sample were estimated from amplification of reference gene primers within the assay. Sequence reads were collapsed and filtered to measure the absolute abundance of every unique TCRbeta CDR3 rearrangement. For each sample, productive Simpson clonality was calculated by taking the square root of Simpson's diversity index across productive rearrangements. In its TCRdb copy, this immuneACCESS table keeps in-frame sequences only and misses some clones. Where compared with another copy, unresolved V genes explain less than half of these, and the others have no known cause. V and J calls and clone size come straight from that table; D and trimming were deduced from the DNA. The sample data list around 270,000 clones, and roughly 90% of these were observed just once. Approximately 4.3% of the sample is taken by the ten largest.

The TCR was taken from a man aged 40-49 years with acute or convalescent COVID-19. Material: peripheral blood. The chain is made from TRBV6-2 or TRBV6-3 and TRBJ1-1; no D gene can be assigned with confidence. This receptor carries the CDR3 CASSYPFRTPEAFF. The DNA reads as follows: TGTGCCAGCAGTTACCCCTTCCGCACTCCTGAAGCTTTCTTT.